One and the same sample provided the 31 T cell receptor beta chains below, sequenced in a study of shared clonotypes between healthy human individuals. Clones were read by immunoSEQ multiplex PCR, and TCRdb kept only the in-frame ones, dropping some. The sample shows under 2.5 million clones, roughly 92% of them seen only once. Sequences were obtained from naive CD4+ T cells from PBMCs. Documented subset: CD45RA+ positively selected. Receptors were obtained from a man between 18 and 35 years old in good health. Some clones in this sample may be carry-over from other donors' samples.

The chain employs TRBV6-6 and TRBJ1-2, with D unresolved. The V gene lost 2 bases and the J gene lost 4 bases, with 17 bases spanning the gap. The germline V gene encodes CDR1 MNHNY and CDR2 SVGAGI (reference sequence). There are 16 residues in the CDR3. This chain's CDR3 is CASSYPTRHESYGYTF. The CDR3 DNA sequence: TGTGCCAGCAGTTACCCGACGAGGCACGAGAGCTATGGCTACACCTTC.

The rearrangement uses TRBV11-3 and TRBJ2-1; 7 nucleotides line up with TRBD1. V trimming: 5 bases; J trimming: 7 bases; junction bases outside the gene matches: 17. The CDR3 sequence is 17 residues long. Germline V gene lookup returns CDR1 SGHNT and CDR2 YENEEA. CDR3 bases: TGTGCCAGCAGCCCAAACAGGGCGCAGTCCAGGGGGAATGAGCAGTTCTTC. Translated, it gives CASSPNRAQSRGNEQFF. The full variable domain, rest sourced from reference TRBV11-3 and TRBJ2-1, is EAGVVQSPRYKIIEKKQPVAFWCNPISGHNTLYWYLQNLGQGPELLIRYENEEAVDDSQLPKDRFSAERLKGVDSTLKIQPAELGDSAVYLCASSPNRAQSRGNEQFFGPGTRLTVL.

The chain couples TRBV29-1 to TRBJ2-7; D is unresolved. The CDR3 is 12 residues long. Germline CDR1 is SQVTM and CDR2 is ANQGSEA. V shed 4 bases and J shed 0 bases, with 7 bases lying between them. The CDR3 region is CSVVNNSYEQYF. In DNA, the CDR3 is TGCAGCGTTGTCAACAACTCCTACGAGCAGTACTTC.

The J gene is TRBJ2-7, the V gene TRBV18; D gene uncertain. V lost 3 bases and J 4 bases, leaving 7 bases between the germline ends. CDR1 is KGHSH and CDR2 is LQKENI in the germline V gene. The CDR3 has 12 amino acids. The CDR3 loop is CASSPKEYEQYF. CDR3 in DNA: TGTGCCAGCTCACCCAAGGAATACGAGCAGTACTTC.

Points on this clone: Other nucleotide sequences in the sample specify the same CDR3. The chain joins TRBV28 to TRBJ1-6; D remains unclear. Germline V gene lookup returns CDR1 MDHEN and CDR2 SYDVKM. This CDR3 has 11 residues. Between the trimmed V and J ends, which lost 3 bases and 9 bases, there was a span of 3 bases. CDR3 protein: CASSLGSPLHF. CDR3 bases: TGTGCCAGCAGTTTGGGTTCACCCCTCCACTTT.

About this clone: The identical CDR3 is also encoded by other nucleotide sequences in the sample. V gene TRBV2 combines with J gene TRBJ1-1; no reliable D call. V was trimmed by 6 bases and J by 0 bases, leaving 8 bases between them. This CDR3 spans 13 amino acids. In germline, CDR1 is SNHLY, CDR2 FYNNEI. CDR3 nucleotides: TGTGCCAGCAGCGTCGACATGAACACTGAAGCTTTCTTT. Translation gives CASSVDMNTEAFF.

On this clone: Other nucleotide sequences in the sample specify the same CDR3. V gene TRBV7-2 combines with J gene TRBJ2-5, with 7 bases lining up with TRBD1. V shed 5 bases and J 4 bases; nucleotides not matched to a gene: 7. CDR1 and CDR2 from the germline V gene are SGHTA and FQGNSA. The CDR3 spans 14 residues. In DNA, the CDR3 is TGTGCCAGCAGCCCGGACAGGTGGGGAGAGACCCAGTACTTC. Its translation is CASSPDRWGETQYF.

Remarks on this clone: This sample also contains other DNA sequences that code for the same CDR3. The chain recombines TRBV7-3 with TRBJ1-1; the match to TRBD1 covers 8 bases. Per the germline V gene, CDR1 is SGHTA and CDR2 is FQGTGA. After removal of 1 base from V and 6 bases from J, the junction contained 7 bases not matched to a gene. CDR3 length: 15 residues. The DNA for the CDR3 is TGTGCCAGCAGCTTAAGGGCAGGGGGCGAACCTGAAGCTTTCTTT. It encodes CASSLRAGGEPEAFF.

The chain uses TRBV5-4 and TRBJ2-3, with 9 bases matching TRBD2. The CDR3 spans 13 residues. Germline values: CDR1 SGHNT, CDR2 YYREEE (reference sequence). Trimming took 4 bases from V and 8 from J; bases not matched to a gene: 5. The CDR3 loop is CASSPSGVGTQYF. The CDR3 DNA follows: TGTGCCAGCAGCCCTAGCGGGGTCGGTACGCAGTATTTT. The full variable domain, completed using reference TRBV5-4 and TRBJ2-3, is ETGVTQSPTHLIKTRGQQVTLRCSSQSGHNTVSWYQQALGQGPQFIFQYYREEENGRGNFPPRFSGLQFPNYSSELNVNALELDDSALYLCASSPSGVGTQYFGPGTRLTVL.

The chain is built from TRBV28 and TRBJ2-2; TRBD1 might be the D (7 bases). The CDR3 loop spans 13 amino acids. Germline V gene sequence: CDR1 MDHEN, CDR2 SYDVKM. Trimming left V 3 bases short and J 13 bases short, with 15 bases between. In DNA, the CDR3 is TGTGCCAGCAGTTTGGAGGGGGCGCGCAGGCTGTTTTTT. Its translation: CASSLEGARRLFF. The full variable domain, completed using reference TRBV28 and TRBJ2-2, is DVKVTQSSRYLVKRTGEKVFLECVQDMDHENMFWYRQDPGLGLRLIYFSYDVKMKEKGDIPEGYSVSREKKERFSLILESASTNQTSMYLCASSLEGARRLFFGEGSRLTVL.

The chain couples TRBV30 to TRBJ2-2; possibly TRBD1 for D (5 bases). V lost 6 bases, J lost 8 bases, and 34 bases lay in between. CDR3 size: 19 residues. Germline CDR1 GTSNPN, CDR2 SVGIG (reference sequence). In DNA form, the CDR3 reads TGTGCCTGCAACACCGGAGAGCGTGGGTGGGCGGACAATCTGGGGGAGCTGTTTTTT. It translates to CACNTGERGWADNLGELFF.

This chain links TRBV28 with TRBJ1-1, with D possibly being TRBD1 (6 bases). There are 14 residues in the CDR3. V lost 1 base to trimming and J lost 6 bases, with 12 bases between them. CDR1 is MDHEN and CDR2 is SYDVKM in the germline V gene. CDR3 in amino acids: CASSLLPGQSEAFF. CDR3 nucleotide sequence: TGTGCCAGCAGTTTATTACCGGGACAATCTGAAGCTTTCTTT.

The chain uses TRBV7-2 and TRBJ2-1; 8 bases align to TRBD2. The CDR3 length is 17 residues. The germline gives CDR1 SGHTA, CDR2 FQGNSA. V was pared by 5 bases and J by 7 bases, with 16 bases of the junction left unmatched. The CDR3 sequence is CASSTYSSGRGRNEQFF. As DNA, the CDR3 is TGTGCCAGCAGCACTTACAGCAGCGGGAGAGGGCGGAATGAGCAGTTCTTC.

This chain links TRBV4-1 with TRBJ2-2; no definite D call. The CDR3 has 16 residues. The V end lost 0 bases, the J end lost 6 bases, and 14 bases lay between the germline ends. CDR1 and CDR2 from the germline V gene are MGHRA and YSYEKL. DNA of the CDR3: TGCGCCAGCAGCCAAGAAGCCCCCGGGTGGGCCGGGGAGCTGTTTTTT. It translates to CASSQEAPGWAGELFF.

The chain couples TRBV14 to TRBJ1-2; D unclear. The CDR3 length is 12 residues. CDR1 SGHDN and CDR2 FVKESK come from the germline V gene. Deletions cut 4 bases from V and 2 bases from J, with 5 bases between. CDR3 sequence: CASSLSNYGYTF. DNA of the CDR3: TGTGCCAGCAGCCTAAGCAACTATGGCTACACCTTC.

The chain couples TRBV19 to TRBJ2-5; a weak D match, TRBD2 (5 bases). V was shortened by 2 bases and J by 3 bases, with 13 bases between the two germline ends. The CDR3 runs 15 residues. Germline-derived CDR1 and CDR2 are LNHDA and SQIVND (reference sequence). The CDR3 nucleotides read TGTGCCAGTAGTATACGAGGGAACCGAAAAGAGACCCAGTACTTC. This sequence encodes CASSIRGNRKETQYF.

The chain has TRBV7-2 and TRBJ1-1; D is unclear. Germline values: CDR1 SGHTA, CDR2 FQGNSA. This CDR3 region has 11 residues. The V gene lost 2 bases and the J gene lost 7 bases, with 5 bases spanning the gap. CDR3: CASSLFGEAFF. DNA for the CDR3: TGTGCCAGCAGCTTATTTGGTGAAGCTTTCTTT.

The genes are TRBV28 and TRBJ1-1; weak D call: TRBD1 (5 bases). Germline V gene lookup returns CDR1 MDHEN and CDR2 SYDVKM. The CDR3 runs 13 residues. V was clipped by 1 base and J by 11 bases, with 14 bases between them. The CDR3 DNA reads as TGTGCCAGCAGTTTATCAGGGCGTCTGTTTGCTTTCTTT. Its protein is CASSLSGRLFAFF.

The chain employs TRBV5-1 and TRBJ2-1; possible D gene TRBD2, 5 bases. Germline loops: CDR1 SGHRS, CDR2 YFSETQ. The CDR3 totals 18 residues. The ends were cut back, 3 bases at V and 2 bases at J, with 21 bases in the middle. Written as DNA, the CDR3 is TGCGCCAGCAGCTCGACCGAGAGAGCTAGCTGGGCCTACAATGAGCAGTTCTTC. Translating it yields CASSSTERASWAYNEQFF. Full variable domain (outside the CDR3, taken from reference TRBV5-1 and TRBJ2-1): KAGVTQTPRYLIKTRGQQVTLSCSPISGHRSVSWYQQTPGQGLQFLFEYFSETQRNKGNFPGRFSGRQFSNSRSEMNVSTLELGDSALYLCASSSTERASWAYNEQFFGPGTRLTVL.

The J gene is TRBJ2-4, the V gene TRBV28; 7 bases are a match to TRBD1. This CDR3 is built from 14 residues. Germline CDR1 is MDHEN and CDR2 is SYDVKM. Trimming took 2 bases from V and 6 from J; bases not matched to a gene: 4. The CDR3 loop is CASSLPGGVNIQYF. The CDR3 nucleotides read TGTGCCAGCAGTTTACCAGGGGGAGTAAACATTCAGTACTTC.

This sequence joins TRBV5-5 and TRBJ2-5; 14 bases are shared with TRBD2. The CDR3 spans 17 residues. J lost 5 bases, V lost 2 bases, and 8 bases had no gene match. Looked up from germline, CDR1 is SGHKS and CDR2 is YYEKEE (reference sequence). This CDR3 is CASSFMGLAGVGETQYF. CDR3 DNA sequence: TGTGCCAGCAGCTTTATGGGACTAGCGGGAGTAGGTGAGACCCAGTACTTC.

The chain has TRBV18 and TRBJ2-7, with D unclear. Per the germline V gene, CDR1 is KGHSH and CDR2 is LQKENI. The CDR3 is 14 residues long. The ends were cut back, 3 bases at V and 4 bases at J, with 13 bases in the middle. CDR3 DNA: TGTGCCAGCTCACCTGGTGGGGATTGGTACGAGCAGTACTTC. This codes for CASSPGGDWYEQYF.

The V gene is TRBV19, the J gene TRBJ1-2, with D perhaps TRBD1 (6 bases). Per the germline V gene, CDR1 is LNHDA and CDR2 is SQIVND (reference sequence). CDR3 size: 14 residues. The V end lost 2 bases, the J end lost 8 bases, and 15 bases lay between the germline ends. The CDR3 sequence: CASSITVDSIGYTF. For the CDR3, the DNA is TGTGCCAGTAGTATAACGGTGGACAGTATCGGCTACACCTTC.

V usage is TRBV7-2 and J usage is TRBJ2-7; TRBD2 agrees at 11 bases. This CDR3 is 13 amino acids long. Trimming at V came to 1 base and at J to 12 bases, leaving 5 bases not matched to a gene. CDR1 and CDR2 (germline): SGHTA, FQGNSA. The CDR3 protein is CASSLGTSGPPYF. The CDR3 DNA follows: TGTGCCAGCAGCTTAGGGACTAGCGGGCCGCCGTACTTC.

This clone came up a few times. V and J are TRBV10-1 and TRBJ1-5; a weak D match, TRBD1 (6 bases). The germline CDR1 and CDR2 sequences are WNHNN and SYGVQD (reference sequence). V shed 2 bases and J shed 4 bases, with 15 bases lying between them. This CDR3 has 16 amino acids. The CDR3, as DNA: TGCGCCAGCAGTGAGGGTGGACAGAAGTTTAATCAGCCCCAGCATTTT. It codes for CASSEGGQKFNQPQHF.

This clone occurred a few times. The CDR3 loop is CASSPVNEKLFF. Here the CDR3 DNA reads TGTGCCAGCAGCCCAGTGAATGAAAAACTGTTTTTT. The V call is TRBV7-9, the J call TRBJ1-4; unclear D gene. V was trimmed by 5 bases and J by 5 bases, leaving 6 bases between them. The germline gives CDR1 SEHNR, CDR2 FQNEAQ (reference sequence). The CDR3 totals 12 residues.

The CDR3 region has the DNA TGTGCCAGCAGCTTAGGCAGGGTAGGGCCGGGCACTGAAGCTTTCTTT. Its protein product is CASSLGRVGPGTEAFF. The J gene is TRBJ1-1, the V gene TRBV7-2, with D tentatively TRBD1 (5 bases). Germline V gene data show CDR1 as SGHTA and CDR2 as FQGNSA. Trimming took off 1 base at V and 4 bases at J, with 16 bases between the two ends. This CDR3 comprises 16 residues.

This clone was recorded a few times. Written as DNA, the CDR3 is TGTCCCCCCCCTCAGCCCCAGCATTTT. Translated: CPPPQPQHF. The genes are TRBV6-6 and TRBJ1-5; no firm D call. Germline V gene data show CDR1 as MNHNY and CDR2 as SVGAGI (reference sequence). The CDR3 totals 9 residues.

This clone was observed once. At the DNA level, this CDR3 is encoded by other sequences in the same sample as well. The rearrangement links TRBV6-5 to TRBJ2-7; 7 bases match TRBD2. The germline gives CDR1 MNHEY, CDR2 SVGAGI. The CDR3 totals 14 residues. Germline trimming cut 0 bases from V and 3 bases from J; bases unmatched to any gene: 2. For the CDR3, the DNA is TGTGCCAGCAGTTACTCGGCGGGAGTCTACGAGCAGTACTTC. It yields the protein CASSYSAGVYEQYF.

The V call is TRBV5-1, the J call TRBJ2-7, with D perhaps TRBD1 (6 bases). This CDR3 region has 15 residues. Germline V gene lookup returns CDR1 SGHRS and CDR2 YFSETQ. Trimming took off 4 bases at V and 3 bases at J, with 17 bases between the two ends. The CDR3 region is CASSRDGRGNYEQYF. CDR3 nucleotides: TGCGCCAGCAGCCGGGATGGCAGGGGAAACTACGAGCAGTACTTC. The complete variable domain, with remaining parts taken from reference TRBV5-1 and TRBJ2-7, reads KAGVTQTPRYLIKTRGQQVTLSCSPISGHRSVSWYQQTPGQGLQFLFEYFSETQRNKGNFPGRFSGRQFSNSRSEMNVSTLELGDSALYLCASSRDGRGNYEQYFGPGTRLTVT.

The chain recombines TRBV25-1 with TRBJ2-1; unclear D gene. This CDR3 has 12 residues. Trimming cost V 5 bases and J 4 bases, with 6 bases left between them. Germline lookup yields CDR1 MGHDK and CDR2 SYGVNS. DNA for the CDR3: TGTGCCAGCAGTCAGTCATACAATGAGCAGTTCTTC. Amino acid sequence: CASSQSYNEQFF.